This T cell receptor (beta chain) was captured in a study of CD8+ T cells in alopecia areata (dated by TCRdb to the late 2010s). At the level of the whole study: The treated patients took part in an open-label pilot trial in which moderate-to-severe alopecia areata was treated with oral tofacitinib at 5 to 10 mg twice daily. Biopsies were taken from tofacitinib-treated patients at baseline and at 4 and 24 weeks of treatment, and a later scalp biopsy was taken in several of the tofacitinib-treated patients. RNA came from the PAXgene miRNA kit for fixed scalp, the miRNeasy kit for PBMCs, and the RNeasy kit for mouse skin. TCRbeta CDR3 regions were amplified by immunoSEQ multiplex PCR using 35 Vbeta forward and 13 Jbeta reverse primers. Disease severity in treated patients was measured with the SALT score, which quantifies the percentage of affected scalp surface area. In both human patients and the C3H/HeJ mouse model, the study applied high-throughput TCRbeta sequencing to look at T cell clonal expansion in alopecia areata. Scalp clonality was compared among normal scalp (n=4), patchy alopecia areata scalp (n=8), and alopecia totalis/universalis scalp (n=8). Patients received tofacitinib for 6 to 18 months and were then followed off drug for 6 months to check for delayed response and recurrence. Scalp tissue and sorted CD4+ and CD8+ peripheral blood T cells from patchy and totalis/universalis alopecia areata patients and from healthy controls were covered by human TCRbeta sequencing.

Explained via the paper, the treatment or condition label denotes: oral pan-JAK inhibitor, 5-10 mg twice daily. Peripheral blood and lesional scalp punch biopsies were obtained from patients with alopecia areata. PBMCs were separated by density centrifugation and stained for CD3, CD4 and CD8, after which CD4+ and CD8+ T cells were sorted on a FACSAria. Study-wide conclusions, independent of this receptor: Scalp clonality and the number of expanded CD8+ clones among the top 100 scalp clones were significantly decreased by tofacitinib. Lesional scalp, especially in alopecia totalis/universalis, showed higher clonality and more expanded CD8+ clones than normal scalp, suggesting antigenic drive. Because the treated cohort was small and had only one nonresponder, larger studies are needed to examine links between baseline CD8+ expansion and response. Shared TCR sequences between patients were less evident than in mice, which may be partly attributable to HLA diversity in the patient population. Many expanded lesional clones were found to persist in scalp and blood during tofacitinib treatment, and relapse after treatment cessation may be partly explained by this persistence. Resident alphabeta T cells in normal human skin are also sequenced, complicating scalp TCR repertoire analysis, unlike mouse skin dominated by gammadelta T cells.

The library was built by means of the immunoSEQ multiplex PCR assay. To provide template for TCR sequencing, every sample had RNA extracted and reverse transcribed into cDNA. SuperScript III was used to make first-strand cDNA, primed with a 2:1 mix of oligo-dT and random hexamers. Amplification bias was assessed with a synthetic immune receptor repertoire, and residual bias was removed computationally. Per the authors' processing: Raw reads were preprocessed to remove errors, and CDR3 was defined by IMGT conventions from the conserved cysteine to phenylalanine. Clonality was computed as 1 minus the Shannon entropy, with the entropy normalized by log2 of the number of productive unique TCRs. Scalp TCRbeta sequences were cross-referenced with sorted blood CD4 and CD8 repertoires so that the CD4 or CD8 identity of scalp clones could be inferred. This immuneACCESS table, as held by TCRdb, lists in-frame sequences with V and J called but not all clones. Of the missing ones, under half trace to an unresolved V gene in checked studies; the others have no known cause. V and J calls and clone size are as listed in that table; D and trimming were resolved from the DNA. This sample comprises about 99,000 clones, about nine tenths of them detected only once. The ten largest clones represent roughly 11% of the sample.

The germline V gene encodes CDR1 GTSNPN and CDR2 SVGIG (reference sequence). At the junction V is shortened by 1 base and J by 3 bases; bases outside the gene matches: 6. The CDR3, cysteine through phenylalanine, is 14 amino acids long. The sequence is cut down to CDR3 DNA, 42 bases in frame from base 1. There are a few counts of this clone. Its target antigen remains unknown. No base-level quality is on record; no much larger clone is a single base apart. The sequencing used CD8+ T cells sorted from blood, collected between weeks 30 and 35, from a patient treated with tofacitinib. The receptor was derived from a human donor with alopecia areata. The chain uses TRBV30 and TRBJ2-7, with TRBD1 identical over 7 junction bases. The CDR3 reads CAWSEDRRNYEQYF. The nucleotide sequence reads as follows: TGTGCCTGGAGTGAGGACAGGAGAAACTACGAGCAGTACTTC. Joined to the reference TRBV30 and TRBJ2-7 proteins, this CDR3 gives the full variable domain: SQTIHQWPATLVQPVGSPLSLECTVEGTSNPNLYWYRQAAGRGLQLLFYSVGIGQISSEVPQNLSASRPQDRQFILSSKKLLLSDSGFYLCAWSEDRRNYEQYFGPGTRLTVT.